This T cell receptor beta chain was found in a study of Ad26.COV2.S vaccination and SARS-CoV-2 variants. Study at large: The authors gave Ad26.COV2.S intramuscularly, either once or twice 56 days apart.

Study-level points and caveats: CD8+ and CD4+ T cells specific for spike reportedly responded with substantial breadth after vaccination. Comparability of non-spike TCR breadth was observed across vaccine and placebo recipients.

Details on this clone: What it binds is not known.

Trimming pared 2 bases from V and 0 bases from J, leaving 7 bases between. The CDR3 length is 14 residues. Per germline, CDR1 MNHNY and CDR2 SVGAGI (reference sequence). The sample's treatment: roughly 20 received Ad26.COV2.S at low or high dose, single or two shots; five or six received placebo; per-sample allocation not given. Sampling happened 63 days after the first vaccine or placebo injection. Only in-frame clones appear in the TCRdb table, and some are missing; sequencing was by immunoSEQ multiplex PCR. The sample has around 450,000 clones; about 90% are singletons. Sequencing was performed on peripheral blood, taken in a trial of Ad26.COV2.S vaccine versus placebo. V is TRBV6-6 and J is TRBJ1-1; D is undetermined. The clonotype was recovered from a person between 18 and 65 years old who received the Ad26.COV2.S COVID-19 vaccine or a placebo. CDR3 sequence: CASSYGKMNTEAFF. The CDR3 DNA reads TGTGCCAGCAGTTACGGTAAGATGAACACTGAAGCTTTCTTT.